This is a list of T cell receptor beta chains from one sample in a study of identical twins. TCRdb itself ran the 5' RACE reads through MiXCR, one entry per CDR3 protein. The profile shows fewer than 250,000 distinct CDR3 sequences, around a tenth of them singletons. Source material: memory (CD45RO+) T cells sorted from blood. These receptors were obtained from a woman aged 18-29 years in good health. The CDR3 runs from the conserved cysteine through the conserved F or W. Fields, in order: clone size, CDR3 length, V gene, J gene, D gene, CDR3 protein, CDR3 DNA. D genes are given only for firm matches. For some rows the clone size is stated as once, few or many, or as a class when expanded; others skip it.

>.|13|TRBV7-8|TRBJ1-1|.
CASSPIGNTEAFF
TGTGCCAGCAGTCCAATCGGGAACACTGAAGCTTTCTTT
>few|17|TRBV5-5|TRBJ2-1|TRBD2
CASSFRVRTSSGNEQFF
TGTGCCAGCAGCTTCCGAGTCCGGACTAGCTCGGGCAATGAGCAGTTCTTC
>.|16|TRBV7-9|TRBJ1-2|.
CASSLSTRIFGYGYTF
TGTGCCAGCAGCTTATCAACTAGGATTTTTGGCTATGGCTACACCTTC
>.|16|TRBV11-2|TRBJ2-1|TRBD2
CASSARLAGIYNEQFF
TGTGCCAGCAGCGCCAGACTAGCGGGTATCTACAATGAGCAGTTCTTC
>many|21|TRBV10-3|TRBJ2-6|TRBD1
CAISESLGRDRDDSGANVLTF
TGTGCCATCAGTGAGTCATTGGGCCGGGACAGAGACGACTCTGGGGCCAACGTCCTGACTTTC
>many|13|TRBV29-1|TRBJ2-2|.
CSGAGSNLGELFF
TGCAGCGGAGCAGGGTCCAACCTCGGGGAGCTGTTTTTT
>few|14|TRBV15|TRBJ2-3|TRBD1
CATSRGQGADTQYF
TGTGCCACCAGCAGAGGACAGGGAGCAGATACGCAGTATTTT
>.|13|TRBV2|TRBJ2-7|.
CASNFGSSYEQYF
TGTGCCAGCAACTTCGGCAGCTCCTACGAGCAGTACTTC
>.|13|TRBV19|TRBJ2-2|.
CASSILNTGELFF
TGTGCCAGTAGTATCCTAAACACCGGGGAGCTGTTTTTT
>few|15|TRBV7-8|TRBJ1-1|.
CASSLWGVGSTEAFF
TGTGCCAGCAGCTTATGGGGGGTTGGTAGCACTGAAGCTTTCTTT
>few|15|TRBV12-3/TRBV12-4|TRBJ1-4|.
CASSLADLGHEKLFF
TGTGCCAGCAGTTTAGCGGATTTGGGACATGAAAAACTGTTTTTT
>few|14|TRBV7-9|TRBJ2-7|.
CASSTVGAWLEQYF
TGTGCCAGCAGCACGGTGGGGGCCTGGTTGGAGCAGTACTTC
>.|13|TRBV20-1|TRBJ2-1|TRBD2
CSVPTSGGNEQFF
TGCAGTGTCCCGACTAGCGGGGGGAATGAGCAGTTCTTC
>few|15|TRBV11-1|TRBJ2-1|.
CASSLGAGASNEQFF
TGTGCCAGCAGCTTAGGGGCAGGGGCGAGCAATGAGCAGTTCTTC
>few|16|TRBV6-5|TRBJ2-4|.
CASSYEVAWGLNIQYF
TGTGCCAGCAGTTACGAGGTAGCGTGGGGCCTAAACATTCAGTACTTC
>.|15|TRBV24-1|TRBJ1-2|.
CATSAFEGANYGYTF
TGTGCCACCAGCGCTTTTGAGGGAGCTAACTATGGCTACACCTTC
>.|14|TRBV6-2/TRBV6-3|TRBJ2-1|.
CASRQPDRLNEQFF
TGTGCCAGCAGACAACCCGACAGGTTGAATGAGCAGTTCTTC
>many|13|TRBV7-7|TRBJ2-1|.
CASSSTRGNEQFF
TGTGCCAGCAGCTCGACTCGTGGCAATGAGCAGTTCTTC
>.|14|TRBV18|TRBJ2-1|TRBD2
CASSPGSGKNEQFF
TGTGCCAGCTCACCAGGGAGCGGGAAGAATGAGCAGTTCTTC
>many|13|TRBV6-1|TRBJ1-5|.
CASKGSGNQPQHF
TGTGCCAGCAAAGGGTCAGGTAATCAGCCCCAGCATTTT
>many|15|TRBV7-2|TRBJ2-3|.
CASSGRDRRTDTQYF
TGTGCCAGCAGCGGCCGGGACCGACGCACAGATACGCAGTATTTT
>many|15|TRBV2|TRBJ2-7|TRBD2
CASKDPSGPLYEQYF
TGTGCCAGCAAAGATCCTAGCGGGCCACTCTACGAGCAGTACTTC
>.|16|TRBV6-5|TRBJ1-6|TRBD1
CASSYSLTGDRSPLHF
TGTGCCAGCAGTTACTCCCTGACAGGGGATCGTTCACCCCTCCACTTT
>.|15|TRBV3-1|TRBJ2-7|.
CASSQAETAAGEQYF
TGTGCCAGCAGCCAGGCCGAGACGGCGGCCGGCGAGCAGTACTTC
>.|11|TRBV25-1|TRBJ2-1|.
CASSEGYEQFF
TGTGCCAGCAGTGAAGGTTACGAGCAGTTCTTC
>.|13|TRBV29-1|TRBJ2-2|.
CSVEAEGAGELFF
TGCAGCGTCGAAGCCGAGGGGGCCGGGGAGCTGTTTTTT
>many|15|TRBV6-5|TRBJ2-1|TRBD2
CASSLRAGGPYEQFF
TGTGCCAGCAGTTTACGAGCGGGAGGGCCCTATGAGCAGTTCTTC
>.|14|TRBV6-1|TRBJ2-3|.
CATRVVTSTDTQYF
TGTGCCACCCGGGTCGTCACTAGCACAGATACGCAGTATTTT
>.|15|TRBV5-1|TRBJ2-7|.
CASSLDGWGSYEQYF
TGCGCCAGCAGCTTGGATGGGTGGGGCTCCTACGAGCAGTACTTC
>few|13|TRBV7-9|TRBJ2-4|.
CASSSDWRDIQYF
TGTGCCAGCAGCTCCGATTGGAGAGACATTCAGTACTTC
>.|15|TRBV20-1|TRBJ2-1|.
CSARAAMGRYNEQFF
TGCAGTGCTAGAGCAGCCATGGGGCGCTACAATGAGCAGTTCTTC
>few|18|TRBV5-6|TRBJ1-2|TRBD1
CASSLVGSPFETGRGYTF
TGTGCCAGCAGCTTGGTTGGTTCCCCTTTCGAGACAGGGAGAGGCTACACCTTC
>.|19|TRBV20-1|TRBJ2-1|TRBD2
CSARDRGLARPSSYNEQFF
TGCAGTGCTAGAGATAGGGGACTAGCACGCCCGAGCTCCTACAATGAGCAGTTCTTC
>many|16|TRBV12-3/TRBV12-4|TRBJ2-3|.
CASSLFVGRSTDTQYF
TGTGCCAGCAGTTTGTTCGTGGGCAGGAGCACAGATACGCAGTATTTT
>.|13|TRBV20-1|TRBJ1-2|.
CSARLGWDYGYTF
TGCAGTGCGAGACTCGGGTGGGACTATGGCTACACCTTC
>many|13|TRBV12-3/TRBV12-4|TRBJ2-5|.
CASSTSRKETQYF
TGTGCCAGCAGCACCTCTCGTAAAGAGACCCAGTACTTC
>few|15|TRBV5-1|TRBJ2-2|TRBD2
CASSGLAEGTGELFF
TGCGCCAGCAGCGGGCTAGCGGAGGGCACCGGGGAGCTGTTTTTT
>many|13|TRBV20-1|TRBJ2-7|.
CSARSGISYEQYF
TGCAGTGCTAGATCTGGCATCTCCTACGAGCAGTACTTC
>few|15|TRBV5-8|TRBJ2-3|.
CASSFQGTGTDTQYF
TGTGCCAGCAGCTTTCAGGGGACTGGCACAGATACGCAGTATTTT
>many|15|TRBV7-2|TRBJ2-1|TRBD1
CASSIRQGYRNEQFF
TGTGCCAGCAGCATAAGACAGGGCTATCGGAATGAGCAGTTCTTC
>.|13|TRBV19|TRBJ2-1|.
CASSIVHYNEQFF
TGTGCCAGTAGTATAGTCCACTACAATGAGCAGTTCTTC
>few|12|TRBV14|TRBJ2-3|.
CASSQIRDTQYF
TGTGCCAGCAGCCAAATCCGGGATACGCAGTATTTT
>.|15|TRBV20-1|TRBJ2-3|TRBD1
CSARAGQGGTDTQYF
TGCAGTGCTAGGGCCGGACAGGGGGGCACAGATACGCAGTATTTT
>.|14|TRBV7-2|TRBJ2-1|TRBD1
CASSLGQHYNEQFF
TGTGCCAGCAGCTTGGGACAGCACTACAATGAGCAGTTCTTC
>.|17|TRBV9|TRBJ2-2|TRBD2
CASSPRPGLVGGGELFF
TGTGCCAGCAGCCCCAGACCGGGACTAGTGGGAGGCGGGGAGCTGTTTTTT
>many|13|TRBV5-1|TRBJ2-7|.
CASSLVSAYEQYF
TGCGCCAGCAGCTTGGTATCTGCCTACGAGCAGTACTTC
>few|14|TRBV9|TRBJ2-5|.
CASSGGGTLETQYF
TGTGCCAGCAGCGGGGGCGGGACTCTTGAGACCCAGTACTTC
>many|16|TRBV12-3/TRBV12-4|TRBJ1-6|.
CASSLRVGTGNSPLHF
TGTGCCAGCAGTTTAAGGGTTGGGACCGGTAATTCACCCCTCCACTTT
>few|15|TRBV27|TRBJ2-4|.
CASSPSWSTKNIQYF
TGTGCCAGCAGCCCCTCTTGGTCTACCAAAAACATTCAGTACTTC
>few|13|TRBV3-1|TRBJ2-7|TRBD1
CASSQGRQGWQYF
TGTGCCAGCAGCCAAGGGCGACAGGGATGGCAGTACTTC
>.|19|TRBV11-1|TRBJ2-1|.
CASSLSDAYAGSPYNEQFF
TGTGCCAGCAGCTTGTCTGACGCCTACGCGGGATCCCCCTACAATGAGCAGTTCTTC
>.|12|TRBV29-1|TRBJ2-1|.
CSVVLGIDEQFF
TGCAGCGTTGTACTAGGGATCGATGAGCAGTTCTTC
>many|14|TRBV10-3|TRBJ1-5|TRBD1
CAISEQGATQPQHF
TGTGCCATCAGTGAACAGGGGGCGACTCAGCCCCAGCATTTT
>few|13|TRBV12-3/TRBV12-4|TRBJ1-4|.
CASSLGSAEKLFF
TGTGCCAGCAGTTTGGGGTCAGCTGAAAAACTGTTTTTT
>many|14|TRBV6-1|TRBJ2-2|.
CASSPRNGFGELFF
TGTGCCAGCAGCCCTCGGAATGGTTTCGGGGAGCTGTTTTTT
>.|15|TRBV4-3|TRBJ2-1|TRBD2
CASSPMGGSIGQQFF
TGCGCCAGCAGCCCCATGGGGGGGAGTATCGGCCAGCAGTTCTTC
>few|13|TRBV6-6|TRBJ2-1|.
CASRTWTPDEQFF
TGTGCCAGCAGAACGTGGACGCCAGATGAGCAGTTCTTC